These 7 T cell receptor beta chains were sequenced from one sample in a study of T cells in Graves' hyperthyroidism and ophthalmopathy (dated by TCRdb to between 2018 and 2020). Library generation was performed with multiplex PCR. Reads for this sample came from an Illumina HiSeq 2000. The TCR beta CDR3 regions were amplified from RNA transcripts. For the first round of RT-PCR on the TCR CDR3, the HTBI primer set was used together with the Qiagen OneStep RT-PCR kit. The raw public reads went through TCRdb reprocessing: fastp at Q25, MiXCR clone calling, in-frame beta chains kept. Identical CDR3 protein sequences are pooled into one entry, listed with their most common genes and DNA. The sample yields fewer than 800,000 distinct CDR3 sequences; about 16% were counted once. The top ten hold under 10% of the sample. The source material was blood. The receptors here all came from a young man with Graves' hyperthyroidism.

This clonotype was observed at least ten times. The J gene is TRBJ2-7, the V gene TRBV28, with 10 bases matching TRBD1. This CDR3 is built from 15 residues. J gave up 2 bases and V 2 bases, and 3 bases lay outside the gene matches. The germline V gene encodes CDR1 MDHEN and CDR2 SYDVKM. CDR3 protein: CASSLGGQGAYEQYF. CDR3 in DNA: TGTGCCAGCAGTTTAGGCGGACAGGGGGCCTACGAGCAGTACTTC.

This clonotype was observed a few times. This chain connects TRBV10-3 to TRBJ2-3, with 10 nucleotides matching TRBD2. Germline trimming cut 0 bases from V and 0 bases from J; bases unmatched to any gene: 0. This CDR3 comprises 16 residues. Germline V gene data show CDR1 as ENHRY and CDR2 as SYGVKD. The CDR3 protein is CAISESTSGSTDTQYF. The CDR3 DNA follows: TGTGCCATCAGTGAGTCGACTAGCGGGAGCACAGATACGCAGTATTTT.

In this sample, this clonotype turned up a few times. The J gene is TRBJ2-5, the V gene TRBV5-1, with 13 bases that match TRBD2. Germline-derived CDR1 and CDR2 are SGHRS and YFSETQ. Trimming cost V 1 base and J 0 bases; bases outside gene matches: 6. This CDR3 region has 18 residues. The DNA for the CDR3 is TGCGCCAGCAGCTTGTTTTCACTAGCGGGAGGGTACCAAGAGACCCAGTACTTC. It yields the protein CASSLFSLAGGYQETQYF.

The chain combines TRBV9 with TRBJ1-1; D gene unclear. The CDR3 is 15 residues long. V was pared by 0 bases and J by 5 bases, with 14 bases between. Germline CDR1 reads SGDLS; CDR2 reads YYNGEE. The chain's CDR3 is CASSVGPLAKTEAFF. The CDR3 nucleotides read TGTGCCAGCAGCGTAGGCCCCCTAGCAAAAACTGAAGCTTTCTTT.

This clonotype has just a few counts. The gene calls are TRBV5-1 and TRBJ2-3, with 7 bases fitting TRBD2. Germline V lookup: CDR1 SGHRS, CDR2 YFSETQ. The length of the CDR3 is 15 residues. V shed 3 bases, J shed 0 bases, and the junction held 4 bases outside the gene matches. CDR3 in amino acids: CASSSSGDSTDTQYF. DNA of the CDR3: TGCGCCAGCAGCTCGAGCGGGGATAGCACAGATACGCAGTATTTT. The full variable domain, with the rest looked up from reference TRBV5-1 and TRBJ2-3, is KAGVTQTPRYLIKTRGQQVTLSCSPISGHRSVSWYQQTPGQGLQFLFEYFSETQRNKGNFPGRFSGRQFSNSRSEMNVSTLELGDSALYLCASSSSGDSTDTQYFGPGTRLTVL.

There are a few counts of this clonotype. This chain uses TRBV14 with TRBJ1-2; D gene uncertain. V was clipped by 2 bases and J by 4 bases, with 8 bases between them. CDR3 size: 13 residues. The germline gives CDR1 SGHDN, CDR2 FVKESK. Written as DNA, the CDR3 is TGTGCCAGCAGCCAAAAATACGGCTATGGCTACACCTTC. This sequence encodes CASSQKYGYGYTF.

This clonotype came up a few times. V usage is TRBV5-4 and J usage is TRBJ2-1, with TRBD2 matching over 12 bases. The length of the CDR3 is 20 residues. Trimming took 0 bases from V and 0 from J; bases not matched to a gene: 10. The germline V gene has CDR1 SGHNT and CDR2 YYREEE (reference sequence). The CDR3 sequence: CASSLVLTSGSLGSYNEQFF. DNA for the CDR3: TGTGCCAGCAGCTTGGTGTTGACTAGCGGGAGTCTGGGCTCCTACAATGAGCAGTTCTTC.